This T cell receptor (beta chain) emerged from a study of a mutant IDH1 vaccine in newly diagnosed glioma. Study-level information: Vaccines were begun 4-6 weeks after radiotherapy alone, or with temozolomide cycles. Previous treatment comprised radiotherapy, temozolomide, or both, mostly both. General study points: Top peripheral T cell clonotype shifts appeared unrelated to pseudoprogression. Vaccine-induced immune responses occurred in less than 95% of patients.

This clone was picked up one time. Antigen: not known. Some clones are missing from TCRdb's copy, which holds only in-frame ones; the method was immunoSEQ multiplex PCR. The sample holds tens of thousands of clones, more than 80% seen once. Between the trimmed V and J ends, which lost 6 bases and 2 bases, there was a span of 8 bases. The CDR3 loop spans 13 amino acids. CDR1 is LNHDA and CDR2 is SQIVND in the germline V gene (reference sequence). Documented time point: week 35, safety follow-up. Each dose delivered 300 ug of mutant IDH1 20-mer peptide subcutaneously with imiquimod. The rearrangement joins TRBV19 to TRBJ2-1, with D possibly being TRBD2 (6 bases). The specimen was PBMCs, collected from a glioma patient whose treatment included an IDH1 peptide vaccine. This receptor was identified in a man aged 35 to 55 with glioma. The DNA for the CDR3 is TGTGCCAGTAGCCGGGGGACCTACAATGAGCAGTTCTTC. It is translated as CASSRGTYNEQFF.